A selection of T cell receptor beta chains follows, all from one sample in a study of shared T cell receptors in the human thymus. Repertoires were generated with immunoSEQ multiplex PCR, while TCRdb's copy carries only in-frame clones and drops some. The sample carries about 660,000 clones, more than 75% recorded once. A further study also used this sample, focusing on human thymus T cells.

Input material: thymocytes. The receptors shown here come from a boy under two years old with a congenital heart defect. CDR3s include the opening cysteine and the closing phenylalanine or tryptophan. A D gene is named only where the DNA matches it firmly. Some rows have no size entry. The others give once, few or many, or a class for an expanded clone.

TRBJ2-4,TRBV29-1,few,.,TGCAGCGCCCTACGGACAGTCTTACCTGCCAAAAACATTCAGTACTTC,CSALRTVLPAKNIQYF
TRBJ1-6,TRBV7-6,once,TRBD1,TGTGCCAGCAGCTTGCGGGAGCCAGACAGGGGCTATAATTCACCCCTCCACTTT,CASSLREPDRGYNSPLHF
TRBJ2-7,TRBV12-2,.,.,TGTGCAAGTCGCTTCGGGGACAGGGGGGCCTACGAGCAGTACTTC,CASRFGDRGAYEQYF
TRBJ2-5,TRBV4-1,.,.,TGCGCCAGCAGCCAAGATCTTTTAACAGTCTTCCAAGAGACCCAGTACTTC,CASSQDLLTVFQETQYF
TRBJ2-7,TRBV15,.,.,TGTGCCACCAGCAGCAACAGGGCCCCCTTCGCCGCGTACGAGCAGTACTTC,CATSSNRAPFAAYEQYF
TRBJ1-3,TRBV13,.,.,TGTGCCAGTGAGCAGCCATCAGGGTCGAACACCATATATTTT,CASEQPSGSNTIYF
TRBJ1-2,TRBV4-2,.,.,TGTGCCAGCAGCCAAGATTGGGTAGGCTTAGGGGGTTTATTTTATGGCTACACCTTC,CASSQDWVGLGGLFYGYTF
TRBJ1-1,TRBV7-9,.,.,TGTGCCAGCAGCTCCAACATGAACACTGAAGCTTTCTTT,CASSSNMNTEAFF
TRBJ2-2,TRBV27,.,.,TGTGCCTCTCGCCCCGCTAGCCGCGCGAACACCGGGGAGCTGTTTTTT,CASRPASRANTGELFF
TRBJ2-3,TRBV28,.,.,TGTGCCAGCAGTTTCGGTACCACAGATACGCAGTATTTT,CASSFGTTDTQYF
TRBJ2-3,TRBV25-1,.,.,TGTGCCAGCAGTGAGTGGGCTCTATACACAGATACGCAGTATTTT,CASSEWALYTDTQYF
TRBJ2-5,TRBV29-1,.,TRBD2,TGCAGCGTTTATCCCGCTCTTGGCGGGGGACTGGAGACCCAGTACTTC,CSVYPALGGGLETQYF
TRBJ2-7,TRBV7-6,.,TRBD2,TGTGCCAGCAGCTTTGCTAGCGGGAGGTTTGGCTCAACTTACGAGCAGTACTTC,CASSFASGRFGSTYEQYF
TRBJ2-7,TRBV13,.,TRBD1,TGTGCCAGCAGCTTAGTTAATCCGGGACAGGGAAAAGGGGGCTACGAGCAGTACTTC,CASSLVNPGQGKGGYEQYF
TRBJ1-1,TRBV7-9,.,.,TGTGCCAGCAGCTTTCTCGGGGGGTCTACTGAAGCTTTCTTT,CASSFLGGSTEAFF
TRBJ2-7,TRBV6-1,.,TRBD1,TGTGCCAGTAGAATCGACAGGGCTATCTCCTACGAGCAGTACTTC,CASRIDRAISYEQYF
TRBJ2-1,TRBV7-2,.,.,TGTGCCAGCAGCTTAAGGCGTCGGGGGAGGGGGAGTGAGCAGTTCTTC,CASSLRRRGRGSEQFF
TRBJ2-7,TRBV28,.,TRBD2,TGTGCCAGCAGTTTGAGACTAGCGGACGACTCCTACGAGCAGTACTTC,CASSLRLADDSYEQYF
TRBJ1-5,TRBV4-1,.,.,TGCGCCAGCAGCCAAGAAGGGAGGCAGCCCCAGCATTTT,CASSQEGRQPQHF
TRBJ1-2,TRBV5-8,.,TRBD1,TGTGCCAGCAGCCAAGGACAGGGTTCAGGCTATGGCTACACCTTC,CASSQGQGSGYGYTF
TRBJ1-6,TRBV4-3,.,.,TGCGCCAGCAGCCAAGATCGAGAGGGACAATCACCCCTCCACTTT,CASSQDREGQSPLHF
TRBJ2-1,TRBV4-3,.,TRBD1,TGCGCCAGCAGCCAAGATCGGGGACAGAATGAGCAGTTCTTC,CASSQDRGQNEQFF
TRBJ1-5,TRBV28,once,.,TGTGCCAGCAGTTTGGGTGGGCCCGATCAGCCCCAGCATTTT,CASSLGGPDQPQHF